This T cell receptor beta chain was found in a study of PD-L1 blockade in urothelial cancer. Study information: Blood drawn 3 weeks (second dose) and 6 weeks after treatment start was analyzed. Each blood sample yielded a median of 141,255 T cells.

The CDR3 runs to 16 residues. CDR1 and CDR2 from the germline V gene are MNHEY and SMNVEV (reference sequence). J lost 3 bases, V lost 4 bases, and 7 bases had no gene match. Profiled with immunoSEQ multiplex PCR; TCRdb holds only in-frame clones, not every one. The sample holds around 70,000 clones, around four fifths seen once. Source: PBMCs, taken around atezolizumab (anti-PD-L1) treatment. The sequence derives from a man between 65 and 85 years old with urothelial cancer. The chain combines TRBV27 with TRBJ2-2; 8 bases fit TRBD1. This CDR3 is CASSSGQGAYTGELFF. As DNA, the CDR3 is TGTGCCAGCAGTTCCGGACAGGGAGCTTACACCGGGGAGCTGTTTTTT.